The 6 T cell receptor beta chains given below trace back to one sample, sequenced in a study of OX40 agonist ivuxolimab in advanced cancers. Measured with immunoSEQ multiplex PCR; TCRdb has only the in-frame clones, and not every one. Here the sample spans approximately 77,000 clones, around 83% being singletons. This specimen consisted of CD4+ or CD8+ T cells sorted from blood, obtained in a trial of the OX40 agonist ivuxolimab. These receptors were collected from an adult with an advanced solid tumor such as melanoma, head and neck, liver or kidney cancer.

The rearrangement links TRBV7-8 to TRBJ1-1, with a possible D match to TRBD1 (5 bases). Germline assignment: CDR1 SGHVS and CDR2 FQNEAQ. CDR3 length: 13 amino acids. V lost 4 bases, J lost 5 bases, and 11 bases lay in between. The CDR3 region is CASSSTVSTEAFF. For the CDR3, the DNA is TGTGCCAGCAGCTCGACAGTGTCGACTGAAGCTTTCTTT.

The rearrangement joins TRBV28 to TRBJ2-7; 11 nucleotides align to TRBD1. Germline V CDR1 and CDR2: MDHEN, SYDVKM. There are 14 residues in the CDR3. The trim removed 6 bases at V and 4 bases at J, leaving 5 bases unmatched. The DNA of the CDR3 is TGTGCCAGCAGCCTGGACAGGGGGCCTTACGAGCAGTACTTC. Residues: CASSLDRGPYEQYF.

The CDR3 nucleotides are TGTGCCAGCAGTGAACCTGGCAGGGGGGCCTATGGCTACACCTTC. Encoded protein: CASSEPGRGAYGYTF. The rearrangement uses TRBV25-1 and TRBJ1-2; 7 bases line up with TRBD1. The CDR3 has 15 amino acids. V was clipped by 2 bases and J by 4 bases; unmatched bases: 7. Germline V lookup: CDR1 MGHDK, CDR2 SYGVNS.

The chain uses TRBV30 and TRBJ1-6; D is ambiguous. Germline CDR1 reads GTSNPN; CDR2 reads SVGIG (reference sequence). The CDR3 sequence is 13 residues long. The germline V and J ends were trimmed by 3 bases and 15 bases, with 18 bases remaining between them. This chain's CDR3 is CAWRDPERMYLHF. CDR3 coding DNA: TGTGCCTGGAGAGACCCCGAGCGGATGTACCTCCACTTT.

The genes are TRBV18 and TRBJ1-2; 8 bases map to TRBD1. J lost 8 bases, V lost 4 bases, and 6 bases had no gene match. Germline-derived CDR1 and CDR2 are KGHSH and LQKENI. The CDR3 is 13 amino acids. As DNA, the CDR3 is TGTGCCAGCTCACTTCAGGGGGCACGGGGCTACACCTTC. Its protein is CASSLQGARGYTF.

V is TRBV6-6 and J is TRBJ2-7, with 12 bases lining up with TRBD2. With 4 bases clipped from V and 4 bases from J, the junction kept 8 bases outside the gene matches. This CDR3 spans 16 amino acids. From germline, CDR1 is MNHNY and CDR2 SVGAGI (reference sequence). The CDR3 region has the DNA TGTGCCAGCAGTTCCCCACTAGCGGGAGGAACGTACGAGCAGTACTTC. Residues: CASSSPLAGGTYEQYF.